This T cell receptor beta chain was recorded in a study of cytomegalovirus exposure and HLA in healthy donors. Study summary: According to later analysis, the same platform produced the approximately 120 validation and 666 first-cohort repertoires.

Study-wide points: According to the study, around 180 TCR beta chains were cytomegalovirus-associated. Both high specificity and high sensitivity reportedly marked the classifier's diagnosis of cytomegalovirus status. The CMV antigen specificity of a few CMV-associated chains was confirmed through in vitro analysis.

The CDR3 extends over 13 amino acids. Germline V gene sequence: CDR1 GTSNPN, CDR2 SVGIG (reference sequence). V lost 5 bases and J lost 3; bases outside the gene matches: 7. To note about this clone: Its antigen is currently unknown.

This table comes from immunoSEQ multiplex PCR, and its TCRdb copy is limited to in-frame clones, with some not included. In the table there are 200,000 or so clones, approximately 90% of which are singletons. This chain links TRBV30 with TRBJ2-7, with TRBD2 matching 7 bases. This receptor was identified in a woman younger than 35 in good health and CMV-seronegative. Specimen: PBMCs. CDR3 sequence (DNA): TGTGCCTGGGCCGCGGGGGTTAACTACGAGCAGTACTTC. Translating it yields CAWAAGVNYEQYF.